These T cell receptor beta chains were read from a single sample in a study of CD8 T cells in ankylosing spondylitis. TCRdb redid the calling of the 5' RACE reads with MiXCR, one entry per CDR3 protein. The sample lists some 700,000 distinct CDR3 sequences, 15% to 20% occurring once. Source material: blood, either unsorted or a sorted T cell fraction (not recorded which). The origin of the receptors is a male donor with ankylosing spondylitis. CDR3s include the opening cysteine and the closing phenylalanine or tryptophan. Fields, in order: clone size, J gene, V gene, CDR3 protein. Not all rows give a size; the values are once, few, many and, for expanded clones, a class.

NA	TRBJ2-1	TRBV5-1	CASSYYRADSYNEQFF
NA	TRBJ2-7	TRBV3-1	CASSSRPSGEQYF
NA	TRBJ2-7	TRBV6-6	CASSYLGVGEQYF
few	TRBJ2-7	TRBV4-3	CASSQGLAIQYEQYF
few	TRBJ2-3	TRBV6-4	CASGRTSGSTDTQYF
few	TRBJ2-6	TRBV5-1	CASGSPGANVLTF
NA	TRBJ1-5	TRBV11-2	CASSLEVARTGGHQPQHF
few	TRBJ2-7	TRBV5-1	CASSLEGGSDYEQYF
few	TRBJ1-1	TRBV12-3/TRBV12-4	CASSLGELGAFF
NA	TRBJ2-7	TRBV5-1	CASSSTRSRGATYEQYF
NA	TRBJ1-2	TRBV20-1	CSAQQGANYGYTF
few	TRBJ1-2	TRBV7-9	CASSLQGYDPYGYTF
NA	TRBJ2-7	TRBV18	CASSPTGTSGYEQYF
NA	TRBJ2-1	TRBV9	CASSTGRLYNEQFF
NA	TRBJ2-7	TRBV12-3/TRBV12-4	CASSSGVAGDNEQYF
many	TRBJ2-1	TRBV20-1	CSASSGDGYNEQFF
few	TRBJ1-4	TRBV5-1	CASSLDLPAGEKLFF
NA	TRBJ1-1	TRBV18	CASSPWGRNTEAFF
NA	TRBJ2-2	TRBV19	CASSRMGYTGELFF
NA	TRBJ2-2	TRBV4-1	CASSQALGAAGSTGELFF
NA	TRBJ1-6	TRBV15	CATSRDPGGENSPLHF
many	TRBJ1-5	TRBV12-3/TRBV12-4	CASSLDHQPQHF
NA	TRBJ2-2	TRBV2	CASSGTNTGGTGELFF
once	TRBJ1-2	TRBV6-5	CASSYLGRSYGYTF
few	TRBJ2-1	TRBV27	CASRGPESYNEQFF
few	TRBJ2-7	TRBV5-1	CASSSGPPFSYEQYF
NA	TRBJ1-1	TRBV3-1	CASSQRTGGDTEAFF
NA	TRBJ2-3	TRBV20-1	CSARLPPGSAGGRSGTQYF
few	TRBJ2-1	TRBV5-1	CASSSTGPHPYNEQFF
few	TRBJ2-1	TRBV24-1	CATSDRDLQQFF
few	TRBJ2-7	TRBV28	CASSHKTGSSYEQYF
few	TRBJ1-2	TRBV12-3/TRBV12-4	CASRTSGSNYGYTF
NA	TRBJ1-1	TRBV20-1	CSARAQIRNTEAFF
many	TRBJ2-4	TRBV7-2	CASSLEGAAGKNIQYF
once	TRBJ2-5	TRBV9	CASSSAGLAWETQYF
NA	TRBJ2-6	TRBV29-1	CSVGEGAGANVLTF
NA	TRBJ2-1	TRBV3-1	CASSRSGSAYNEQFF